Following are 18 T cell receptor beta chains from one sample sequenced in a study of blood T cell repertoires in COVID-19. TCRdb's copy holds only in-frame clones and misses some; the assay was immunoSEQ multiplex PCR. The table includes approximately 62,000 clones, roughly 80% detected once. The specimen was peripheral blood. Receptors originate from a woman in her 50s with active or convalescent COVID-19.

The chain employs TRBV5-4 and TRBJ2-2; 7 positions match TRBD1. CDR1 is SGHNT, CDR2 YYREEE, per germline (reference sequence). The CDR3 has 17 amino acids. V lost 0 bases, J lost 0 bases, and 5 bases stayed unmatched. CDR3 bases: TGTGCCAGCAGCTTGGGGACAGGCGGTACGAACACCGGGGAGCTGTTTTTT. Residues: CASSLGTGGTNTGELFF. Together with reference TRBV5-4 and TRBJ2-2, the CDR3 gives the full variable domain: ETGVTQSPTHLIKTRGQQVTLRCSSQSGHNTVSWYQQALGQGPQFIFQYYREEENGRGNFPPRFSGLQFPNYSSELNVNALELDDSALYLCASSLGTGGTNTGELFFGEGSRLTVL.

The chain joins TRBV10-3 to TRBJ1-2, with TRBD1 matching over 7 bases. The length of the CDR3 is 15 residues. CDR1 and CDR2 (germline): ENHRY, SYGVKD. Unmatched junction bases numbered 20, after V lost 11 bases and J lost 8 bases. CDR3 bases: TGTGCCGTCCGGGTCGGGAGGGGGCTTCTAGGAGGCTACACCTTC. This codes for CAVRVGRGLLGGYTF.

The CDR3 DNA is TGCGCCAGCAGCCAAGAGCTGGGGACAGGGGATGAAAAACTGTTTTTT. It codes for CASSQELGTGDEKLFF. The chain has TRBV4-3 and TRBJ1-4, with 10 nucleotides matching TRBD1. Germline V CDR1 and CDR2: LGHNA, YSLEER. The CDR3 runs 16 residues. V gave up 0 bases and J gave up 6 bases; unmatched junction bases: 4.

This clone was recorded once. This rearrangement joins TRBV2 to TRBJ1-3, with 7 bases that match TRBD1. In germline, CDR1 is SNHLY, CDR2 FYNNEI. V gave up 6 bases and J gave up 2 bases; unmatched junction bases: 4. The CDR3 spans 14 residues. Here the CDR3 DNA reads TGTGCCAGCAGGACCGGGACAGCTGGAAACACCATATATTTT. Encoded protein: CASRTGTAGNTIYF.

V usage is TRBV4-3 and J usage is TRBJ1-2, with D perhaps matching TRBD1 (5 bases). V dropped 0 bases and J dropped 7 bases, with 15 bases sitting between them. The germline V gene encodes CDR1 LGHNA and CDR2 YSLEER. The CDR3 length is 15 residues. The DNA of the CDR3 is TGCGCCAGCAGCCAAGATTTCAGGGTAGGCGGTGGCTACACCTTC. Its protein product is CASSQDFRVGGGYTF.

The chain recombines TRBV5-6 with TRBJ1-5, with D tentatively TRBD1 (5 bases). CDR3 size: 14 residues. The V gene's germline CDR1 is SGHDT and CDR2 YYEEEE. V lost 4 bases and J lost 5, with 13 bases in between. The CDR3 loop reads CASSLGRADQPQHF. The CDR3, as DNA: TGTGCCAGCAGCCTGGGCAGGGCCGATCAGCCCCAGCATTTT.

The chain links TRBV5-1 to TRBJ2-3; D perhaps matches TRBD2 (5 bases). CDR3 length: 14 residues. Trimming stripped 4 bases from V and 0 bases from J, with 9 bases between. Germline CDR1 SGHRS, CDR2 YFSETQ. As DNA, the CDR3 is TGCGCCAGCAGCCAGCGGTCTAGCACAGATACGCAGTATTTT. Translating gives CASSQRSSTDTQYF.

The genes are TRBV19 and TRBJ2-3; 8 bases match TRBD2. The CDR3 extends over 15 amino acids. Trimming removed 3 bases from V and 4 bases from J; junction bases left unmatched: 6. Per the germline V gene, CDR1 is LNHDA and CDR2 is SQIVND (reference sequence). CDR3 amino acids: CASSIPGLGPDTQYF. Here the CDR3 DNA reads TGTGCCAGTAGTATCCCGGGACTAGGGCCAGATACGCAGTATTTT. Based on the CDR3 plus reference TRBV19 and TRBJ2-3, the full variable domain is DGGITQSPKYLFRKEGQNVTLSCEQNLNHDAMYWYRQDPGQGLRLIYYSQIVNDFQKGDIAEGYSVSREKKESFPLTVTSAQKNPTAFYLCASSIPGLGPDTQYFGPGTRLTVL.

The chain links TRBV3-1 (or the pseudogene TRBV3-2) to TRBJ1-6; TRBD1 agrees at 7 bases. V was pared by 2 bases and J by 9 bases, with 4 bases of the junction left unmatched. Germline V lookup: CDR1 LGHDT, CDR2 YNNKEL (reference sequence). The CDR3 totals 14 residues. The CDR3, as DNA: TGTGCCAGCAGCCAATACAGGGGTGGTTCACCCCTCCACTTT. This translates into CASSQYRGGSPLHF.

This clone was seen only once. This chain links TRBV5-6 with TRBJ2-1; 7 bases align to TRBD1. The CDR3 has 13 amino acids. Trimming removed 4 bases from V and 3 bases from J; junction bases left unmatched: 1. CDR1 and CDR2 (germline): SGHDT, YYEEEE. The CDR3 is CASSQGDYNEQFF. The CDR3 nucleotides are TGTGCCAGCAGCCAGGGGGACTACAATGAGCAGTTCTTC. The full variable domain, with the rest looked up from reference TRBV5-6 and TRBJ2-1, is DAGVTQSPTHLIKTRGQQVTLRCSPKSGHDTVSWYQQALGQGPQFIFQYYEEEERQRGNFPDRFSGHQFPNYSSELNVNALLLGDSALYLCASSQGDYNEQFFGPGTRLTVL.

This clone has ten or more counts. V and J are TRBV27 and TRBJ2-7; 9 bases are a match to TRBD1. Germline CDR1 is MNHEY and CDR2 is SMNVEV (reference sequence). The trim removed 11 bases at V and 7 bases at J, leaving 18 bases unmatched. The CDR3 is made up of 15 amino acids. CDR3 in amino acids: CAVTTDRGAAREQYF. Here the CDR3 DNA reads TGTGCCGTTACAACAGACAGGGGGGCTGCGAGGGAGCAGTACTTC.

This clone was detected only once. The chain employs TRBV27 and TRBJ1-1, with D possibly TRBD1 on 5 matching bases. Trimming shortened V by 6 bases and J by 0 bases, and 11 bases separated the two germline ends. The CDR3 is 14 amino acids. Germline CDR1 MNHEY, CDR2 SMNVEV (reference sequence). The CDR3 coding sequence is TGTGCCAGCAGGGGCGCGGGGCTGAACACTGAAGCTTTCTTT. Translated: CASRGAGLNTEAFF.

This sequence joins TRBV27 and TRBJ2-3; the match to TRBD2 covers 11 bases. The CDR3 length is 14 residues. With 6 bases clipped from V and 5 bases from J, the junction kept 4 bases outside the gene matches. CDR1 is MNHEY, CDR2 SMNVEV, per germline (reference sequence). The CDR3 coding sequence is TGTGCCAGCAGAAGACTAGCGGGATTAGATACGCAGTATTTT. Translated: CASRRLAGLDTQYF.

The CDR3 DNA is TGTGCCAGCAGGGGAGGACAGGGGGCTTGGGAGACCCAGTACTTC. Encoded protein: CASRGGQGAWETQYF. V and J are TRBV6-5 and TRBJ2-5; 11 bases are shared with TRBD1. The V segment lost 6 bases and the J segment 5 bases; nucleotides outside the gene matches: 8. In germline, CDR1 is MNHEY, CDR2 SVGAGI. This CDR3 spans 15 amino acids.

The DNA of the CDR3 is TGCGCCAGCAGCCAAGATCGGCGGGGACGGTACACCTTC. Protein sequence: CASSQDRRGRYTF. The chain uses TRBV4-3 and TRBJ1-2, with D possibly matching TRBD1 (5 bases). The CDR3 length is 13 residues. The V gene lost 0 bases and the J gene lost 11 bases, with 13 bases spanning the gap. CDR1 is LGHNA and CDR2 is YSLEER in the germline V gene.

The J gene is TRBJ1-2, the V gene TRBV5-6, with 8 bases matching TRBD1. The V segment lost 2 bases and the J segment 3 bases; nucleotides outside the gene matches: 6. The CDR3 loop spans 15 amino acids. CDR1 is SGHDT and CDR2 is YYEEEE in the germline V gene. In nucleotides, the CDR3 is TGTGCCAGCAGCTTAGGTCAGGGACAGGACTATGGCTACACCTTC. As protein: CASSLGQGQDYGYTF. The whole variable domain, remainder taken from reference TRBV5-6 and TRBJ1-2, is DAGVTQSPTHLIKTRGQQVTLRCSPKSGHDTVSWYQQALGQGPQFIFQYYEEEERQRGNFPDRFSGHQFPNYSSELNVNALLLGDSALYLCASSLGQGQDYGYTFGSGTRLTVV.

The chain combines TRBV5-4 with TRBJ1-1; maybe TRBD1 (6 bases). The CDR3 totals 16 residues. V dropped 0 bases and J dropped 8 bases, with 20 bases sitting between them. Looked up from germline, CDR1 is SGHNT and CDR2 is YYREEE (reference sequence). CDR3 DNA sequence: TGTGCCAGCAGCTTGGATGTGGTTGGGGGGGCTCAAGAAGCTTTCTTT. Translation: CASSLDVVGGAQEAFF.

The chain uses TRBV2 and TRBJ2-1; 7 nucleotides line up with TRBD2. The V and J ends lost 0 bases and 10 bases, in that order; junction bases with no gene match: 3. The germline V gene has CDR1 SNHLY and CDR2 FYNNEI. This CDR3 is 13 amino acids long. In DNA, the CDR3 is TGTGCCAGCAGTGAAGCTTCGGGAGGCGAGCAGTTCTTC. It translates to CASSEASGGEQFF.